The 9 T cell receptor beta chains below all came from one sample that was sequenced in a study of early T cells in non-severe SARS-CoV-2 infection. TCRdb re-called the 5' RACE reads with MiXCR, one entry per CDR3 protein. This table holds about 83,000 distinct CDR3 sequences, more than 9% found once. The sample was whole blood, taken at baseline. The source is an adult who was a healthcare worker with PCR-confirmed SARS-CoV-2 infection or an uninfected control (not recorded which).

The chain combines TRBV3-1 with TRBJ2-1; 10 bases align to TRBD2. V shed 1 base, J shed 7 bases, and the junction held 7 bases outside the gene matches. Germline V gene sequence: CDR1 LGHDT, CDR2 YNNKEL (reference sequence). There are 16 residues in the CDR3. This CDR3 is CASSQGVGLAENEQFF. DNA for the CDR3: TGTGCCAGCAGCCAAGGGGTAGGACTAGCGGAGAATGAGCAGTTCTTC.

The table lists this clonotype with a few counts. The J gene is TRBJ2-7, the V gene TRBV6-5; 7 positions match TRBD1. Germline-derived CDR1 and CDR2 are MNHEY and SVGAGI. Germline trimming cut 0 bases from V and 5 bases from J; bases unmatched to any gene: 4. CDR3 length equals 14 residues. CDR3 sequence: CASSYSRGRNEQYF. In nucleotides, the CDR3 is TGTGCCAGCAGTTACTCAAGGGGGCGGAACGAGCAGTACTTC.

The chain is built from TRBV12-3 or TRBV12-4 and TRBJ2-2; tentatively, D is TRBD2 (5 bases). The CDR3 is made up of 15 amino acids. The V gene lost 3 bases and the J gene lost 8 bases, with 16 bases spanning the gap. The CDR3 sequence: CASSFSTPSGGELFF. In DNA, the CDR3 is TGTGCCAGCAGTTTCTCGACACCCTCGGGAGGGGAGCTGTTTTTT.

This clonotype showed up just a few times. The chain couples TRBV28 to TRBJ1-4, with a possible D match to TRBD1 (6 bases). Looked up from germline, CDR1 is MDHEN and CDR2 is SYDVKM. CDR3 size: 14 residues. V dropped 8 bases and J dropped 8 bases, with 18 bases sitting between them. CDR3 coding DNA: TGTGCCAGCTTCCCCACAGGGTATGTGGAAAAACTGTTTTTT. Its translation: CASFPTGYVEKLFF.

This clonotype was seen a few times. The genes are TRBV28 and TRBJ2-3; D tentatively fits TRBD1 or TRBD2 (5 bases each). This CDR3 has 15 residues. Trimming took 4 bases from V and 1 from J, leaving 12 bases between them. In germline, CDR1 is MDHEN, CDR2 SYDVKM. The CDR3, as DNA: TGTGCCAGCAGTTCATTTGGGGGACGCACAGATACGCAGTATTTT. It translates to CASSSFGGRTDTQYF.

In this sample, this clonotype turned up a few times. This chain uses TRBV5-4 with TRBJ2-5; D is unresolved. The CDR3 sequence is 12 residues long. Trimming removed 1 base at V and 8 bases at J, with 9 bases between. Germline CDR1 reads SGHNT; CDR2 reads YYREEE (reference sequence). For the CDR3, the DNA is TGTGCCAGCAGCTTGTATTCAGACACCCAGTACTTC. This translates into CASSLYSDTQYF.

This clonotype was seen more than once but under ten times. This chain links TRBV7-9 with TRBJ1-2; no reliable D call. Germline CDR1 is SEHNR and CDR2 is FQNEAQ (reference sequence). The V end lost 4 bases, the J end lost 4 bases, and 10 bases lay between the germline ends. This CDR3 region has 13 residues. CDR3 sequence reads: CASSSSVGYGYTF. The CDR3 DNA follows: TGTGCCAGCAGCTCCAGTGTAGGCTATGGCTACACCTTC.

In its sample, this clonotype was seen many times. The V gene is TRBV7-6, the J gene TRBJ2-3, with 8 bases identical to TRBD1. Germline V gene data show CDR1 as SGHVS and CDR2 as FNYEAQ. With 5 bases clipped from V and 4 bases from J, the junction kept 11 bases outside the gene matches. This CDR3 has 16 residues. Here the CDR3 DNA reads TGTGCCAGCAGCCCGAACCCAGGGGGCATATCAGATACGCAGTATTTT. It specifies CASSPNPGGISDTQYF.

This clonotype was recorded a few times. The CDR3 region is CASSLFPAGPSEQYF. The DNA of the CDR3 is TGTGCCAGCAGTTTATTCCCAGCGGGTCCTAGCGAGCAGTACTTC. The V call is TRBV27, the J call TRBJ2-7; D might be TRBD2 (6 bases). Looked up from germline, CDR1 is MNHEY and CDR2 is SMNVEV (reference sequence). Trimming left V 1 base short and J 6 bases short, with 16 bases between. This CDR3 is built from 15 residues.